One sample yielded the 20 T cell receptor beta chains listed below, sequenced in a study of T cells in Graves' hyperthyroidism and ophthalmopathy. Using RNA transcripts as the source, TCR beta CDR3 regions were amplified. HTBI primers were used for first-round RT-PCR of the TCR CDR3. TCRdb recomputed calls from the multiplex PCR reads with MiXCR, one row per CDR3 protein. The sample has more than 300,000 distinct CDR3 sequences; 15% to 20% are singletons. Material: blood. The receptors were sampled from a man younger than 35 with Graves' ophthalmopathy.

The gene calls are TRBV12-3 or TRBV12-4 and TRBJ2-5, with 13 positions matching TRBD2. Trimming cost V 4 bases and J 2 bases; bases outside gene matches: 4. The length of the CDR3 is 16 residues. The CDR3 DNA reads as TGTGCCAGCAGTTCGGGACTAGCGGGGTCGCAAGAGACCCAGTACTTC. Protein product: CASSSGLAGSQETQYF.

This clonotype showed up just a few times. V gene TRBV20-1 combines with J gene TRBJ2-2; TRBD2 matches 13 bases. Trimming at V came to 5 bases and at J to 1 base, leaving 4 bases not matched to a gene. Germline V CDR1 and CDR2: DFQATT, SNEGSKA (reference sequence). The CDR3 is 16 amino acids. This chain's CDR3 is CSAGGLAGENTGELFF. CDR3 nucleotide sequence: TGCAGTGCTGGTGGACTAGCGGGGGAGAACACCGGGGAGCTGTTTTTT.

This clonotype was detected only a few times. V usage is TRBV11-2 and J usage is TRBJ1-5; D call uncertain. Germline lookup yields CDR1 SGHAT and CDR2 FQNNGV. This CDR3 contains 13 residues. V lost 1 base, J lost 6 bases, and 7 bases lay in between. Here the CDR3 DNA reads TGTGCCAGCAGCTTAGTTAGGTTTCAGCCCCAGCATTTT. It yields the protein CASSLVRFQPQHF.

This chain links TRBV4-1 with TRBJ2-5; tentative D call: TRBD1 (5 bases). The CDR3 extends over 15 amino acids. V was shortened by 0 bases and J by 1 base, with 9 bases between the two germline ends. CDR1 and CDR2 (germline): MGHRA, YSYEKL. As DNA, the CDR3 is TGCGCCAGCAGCCAAGATGATGGGGCCCAAGAGACCCAGTACTTC. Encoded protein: CASSQDDGAQETQYF.

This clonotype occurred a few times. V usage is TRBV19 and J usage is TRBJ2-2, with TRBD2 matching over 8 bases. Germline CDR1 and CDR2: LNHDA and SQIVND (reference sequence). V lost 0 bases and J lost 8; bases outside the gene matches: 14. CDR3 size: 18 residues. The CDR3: CASSIDVAGLLGEGELFF. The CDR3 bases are TGTGCCAGTAGTATAGACGTAGCGGGGCTCCTCGGGGAAGGGGAGCTGTTTTTT. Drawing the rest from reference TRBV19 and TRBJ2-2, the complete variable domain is DGGITQSPKYLFRKEGQNVTLSCEQNLNHDAMYWYRQDPGQGLRLIYYSQIVNDFQKGDIAEGYSVSREKKESFPLTVTSAQKNPTAFYLCASSIDVAGLLGEGELFFGEGSRLTVL.

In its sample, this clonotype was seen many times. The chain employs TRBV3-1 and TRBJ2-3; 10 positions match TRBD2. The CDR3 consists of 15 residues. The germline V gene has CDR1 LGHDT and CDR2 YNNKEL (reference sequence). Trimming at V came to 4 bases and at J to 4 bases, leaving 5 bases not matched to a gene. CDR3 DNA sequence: TGTGCCAGCAGCCTGATAGCGGGGGGAGCAGATACGCAGTATTTT. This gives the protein CASSLIAGGADTQYF.

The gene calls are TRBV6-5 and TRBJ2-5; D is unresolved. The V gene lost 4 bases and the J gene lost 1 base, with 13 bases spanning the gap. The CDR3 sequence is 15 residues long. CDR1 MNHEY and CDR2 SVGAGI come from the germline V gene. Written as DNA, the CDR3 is TGTGCCAGCAGTTGCTCGGAAACAGTCCAAGAGACCCAGTACTTC. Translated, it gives CASSCSETVQETQYF.

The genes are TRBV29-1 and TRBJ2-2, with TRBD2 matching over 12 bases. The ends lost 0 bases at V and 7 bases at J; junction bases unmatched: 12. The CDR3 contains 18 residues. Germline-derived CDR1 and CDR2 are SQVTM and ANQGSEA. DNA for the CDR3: TGCAGCGTTGAAGATCGGTCTAGCGGGGGGGCCAAGGTCGGGGAGCTGTTTTTT. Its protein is CSVEDRSSGGAKVGELFF.

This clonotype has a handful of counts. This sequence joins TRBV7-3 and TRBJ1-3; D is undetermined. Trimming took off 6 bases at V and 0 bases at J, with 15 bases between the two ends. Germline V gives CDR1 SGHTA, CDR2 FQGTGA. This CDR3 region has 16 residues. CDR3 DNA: TGTGCCAGCAGGCTGTACCGGGGATTCTCTGGAAACACCATATATTTT. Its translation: CASRLYRGFSGNTIYF.

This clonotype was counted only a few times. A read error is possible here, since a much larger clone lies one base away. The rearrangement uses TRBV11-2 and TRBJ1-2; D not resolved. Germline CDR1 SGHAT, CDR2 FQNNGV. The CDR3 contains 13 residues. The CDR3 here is CASSLEGYYGYAF. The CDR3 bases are TGTGCCAGCAGCTTAGAGGGGTACTATGGCTACGCCTTC. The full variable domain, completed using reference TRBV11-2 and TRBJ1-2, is EAGVAQSPRYKIIEKRQSVAFWCNPISGHATLYWYQQILGQGPKLLIQFQNNGVVDDSQLPKDRFSAERLKGVDSTLKIQPAKLEDSAVYLCASSLEGYYGYAFGSGTRLTVV.

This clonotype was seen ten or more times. The DNA of the CDR3 is TGTGCCAGCAGCGTACCCCAGGGACAGGGGGTGAACACTGAAGCTTTCTTT. This translates into CASSVPQGQGVNTEAFF. This chain links TRBV9 with TRBJ1-1; 11 bases are a match to TRBD1. CDR1 is SGDLS, CDR2 YYNGEE, per germline. CDR3 length equals 17 residues. Germline trimming cut 1 base from V and 0 bases from J; bases unmatched to any gene: 5. Supplemented by reference TRBV9 and TRBJ1-1, the full variable domain reads DSGVTQTPKHLITATGQRVTLRCSPRSGDLSVYWYQQSLDQGLQFLIQYYNGEERAKGNILERFSAQQFPDLHSELNLSSLELGDSALYFCASSVPQGQGVNTEAFFGQGTRLTVV.

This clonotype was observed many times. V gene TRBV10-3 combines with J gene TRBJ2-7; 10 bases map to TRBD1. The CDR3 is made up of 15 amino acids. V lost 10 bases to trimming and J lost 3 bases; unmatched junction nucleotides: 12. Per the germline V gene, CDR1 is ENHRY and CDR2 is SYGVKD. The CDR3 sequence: CATQSPGQGNYEQYF. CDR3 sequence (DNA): TGTGCCACCCAATCACCGGGACAGGGGAACTACGAGCAGTACTTC.

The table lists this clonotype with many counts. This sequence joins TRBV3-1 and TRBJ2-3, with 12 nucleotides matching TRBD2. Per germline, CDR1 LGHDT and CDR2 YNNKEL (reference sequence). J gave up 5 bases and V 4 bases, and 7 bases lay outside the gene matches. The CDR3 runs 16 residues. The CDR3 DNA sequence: TGTGCCAGCAGCCCACAACTAGCGGGGGGCGGAGATACGCAGTATTTT. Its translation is CASSPQLAGGGDTQYF.

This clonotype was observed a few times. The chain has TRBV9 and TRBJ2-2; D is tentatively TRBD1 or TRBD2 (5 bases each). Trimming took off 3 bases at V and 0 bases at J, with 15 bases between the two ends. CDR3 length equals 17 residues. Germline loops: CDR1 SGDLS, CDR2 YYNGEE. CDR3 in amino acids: CASSAKDGTTNTGELFF. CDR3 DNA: TGTGCCAGCAGCGCAAAAGACGGGACCACGAACACCGGGGAGCTGTTTTTT.

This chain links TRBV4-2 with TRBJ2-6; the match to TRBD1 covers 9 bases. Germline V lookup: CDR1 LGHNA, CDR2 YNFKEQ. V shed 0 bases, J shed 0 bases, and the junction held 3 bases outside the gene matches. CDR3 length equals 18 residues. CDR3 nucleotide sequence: TGTGCCAGCAGCCAAGACGGACAGGGGTACTCTGGGGCCAACGTCCTGACTTTC. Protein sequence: CASSQDGQGYSGANVLTF.

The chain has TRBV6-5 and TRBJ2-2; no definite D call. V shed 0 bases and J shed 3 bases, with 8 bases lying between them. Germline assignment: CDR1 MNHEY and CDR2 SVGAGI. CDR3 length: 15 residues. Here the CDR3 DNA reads TGTGCCAGCAGTTACTCGGGGTCGGACACCGGGGAGCTGTTTTTT. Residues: CASSYSGSDTGELFF.

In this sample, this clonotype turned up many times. DNA of the CDR3: TGTGCCAGCAGCACCTACAGGGGGAGAGGTGATGGCTACACCTTC. Its protein product is CASSTYRGRGDGYTF. The chain is built from TRBV11-2 and TRBJ1-2, with 8 bases identical to TRBD1. The V gene end was trimmed by 5 bases and the J gene end by 6 bases; junction bases not matched to a gene: 11. CDR1 and CDR2 from the germline V gene are SGHAT and FQNNGV. CDR3 length equals 15 residues.

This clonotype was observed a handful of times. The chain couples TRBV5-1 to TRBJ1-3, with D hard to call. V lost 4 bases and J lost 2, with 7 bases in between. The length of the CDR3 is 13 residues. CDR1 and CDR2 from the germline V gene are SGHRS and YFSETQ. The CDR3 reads CASSAGTGNTIYF. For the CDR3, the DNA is TGCGCCAGCAGCGCCGGGACTGGAAACACCATATATTTT.

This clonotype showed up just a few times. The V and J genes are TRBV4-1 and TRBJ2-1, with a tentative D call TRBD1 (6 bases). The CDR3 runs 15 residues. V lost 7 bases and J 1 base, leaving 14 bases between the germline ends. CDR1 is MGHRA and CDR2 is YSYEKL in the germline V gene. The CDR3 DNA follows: TGCGCCAGCACCGCGACAGGAACATCCTACAATGAGCAGTTCTTC. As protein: CASTATGTSYNEQFF.

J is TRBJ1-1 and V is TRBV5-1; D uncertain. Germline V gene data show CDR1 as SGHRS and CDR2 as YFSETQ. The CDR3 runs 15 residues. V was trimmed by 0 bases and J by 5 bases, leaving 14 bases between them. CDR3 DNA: TGCGCCAGCAGCTTGGAAGCCGGGCCCCAAACTGAAGCTTTCTTT. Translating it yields CASSLEAGPQTEAFF.